These T cell receptor beta chains were read from a single sample in a study of T cell repertoires in cytomegalovirus infection. TCRdb called the reads again in MiXCR, with one record for every CDR3 protein. This sample yields about 60,000 distinct CDR3 sequences, of which around 20% are seen a single time; 64% belongs to the top ten. No antigens are known for them. The sample in question was CD8+ T cells from cultured PBMCs, obtained from culture after CMV antigen stimulation. Receptors were obtained from a human donor in good health (CMV status not recorded). Some clones in this sample may be carry-over from other donors' samples. Each CDR3 is given with its conserved first and last residue. D genes are given only for firm matches. Expanded clones are given a class, and other clones once, few, many or no size at all.

abundance,j_gene,d_gene,v_gene,CDR3nt,CDR3aa
NA,TRBJ1-2,TRBD1,TRBV29-1,TGCAGCGCTGGCCCCCGGGACAGAGGATCAATGGACTATGGCTACACCTTC,CSAGPRDRGSMDYGYTF
many,TRBJ1-2,TRBD1,TRBV7-9,TGTGCCAGCAGCTTGGGGACAGGCGCCTTGGATGGCTACACCTTC,CASSLGTGALDGYTF
few,TRBJ2-5,TRBD2,TRBV20-1,TGCAGTGCAGAGGGGACTACCCAAGAGACCCAGTACTTC,CSAEGTTQETQYF
many,TRBJ2-3,TRBD2,TRBV24-1,TGTGCCACCAGTGATTTTAGGGGCGGGAGAAACCCAGATACGCAGTATTTT,CATSDFRGGRNPDTQYF
few,TRBJ2-3,NA,TRBV7-8,TGTGCCAGCAGCCACGCCTCATTTTCAGCGGCGGACACAGATACGCAGTATTTT,CASSHASFSAADTDTQYF
few,TRBJ2-2,NA,TRBV7-3,TGTGCCAGCAGCTTACGGGGGAACACCGGGGAGCTGTTTTTT,CASSLRGNTGELFF
NA,TRBJ2-2,TRBD2,TRBV11-2,TGTGCCAACCGATGGGGAGGGAGAGGAAACACCGGGGAGCTGTTTTTT,CANRWGGRGNTGELFF
once,TRBJ2-3,TRBD2,TRBV9,TGTGCCAGCAGCGTAGCTCTAGCGGGAGAAAGGACAGATACGCAGTATTTT,CASSVALAGERTDTQYF
NA,TRBJ2-7,TRBD1,TRBV5-4,TGTGCCAGCAGCCGGGGACAGTCCTACGAGCAGTACTTC,CASSRGQSYEQYF
few,TRBJ1-1,NA,TRBV7-8,TGTGCCAGCAGCTTGCACAGGGAAGGGGCTTTCTTT,CASSLHREGAFF
NA,TRBJ2-1,TRBD2,TRBV12-3/TRBV12-4,TGTGCCAGCACCCTTAGCGGGAGCGGATATGAGCAGTTCTTC,CASTLSGSGYEQFF
NA,TRBJ2-1,TRBD1,TRBV7-3,TGTGCCAGCAGCCCCCTGGGACAGGGTCCAACCAATGAGCAGTTCTTC,CASSPLGQGPTNEQFF
NA,TRBJ2-5,NA,TRBV27,TGTGCCACGTGCCCTGAACAGGGAGGTGGAGAGACCCAGTACTTC,CATCPEQGGGETQYF
few,TRBJ2-7,NA,TRBV7-9,TGTGCCAGCAGCAGCAGGGTTGGTTACGAGCAGTACTTC,CASSSRVGYEQYF
few,TRBJ2-1,NA,TRBV7-3,TGTGCCAGCAGCTTAAGTTCAACGCACAATGAGCAGTTCTTC,CASSLSSTHNEQFF
few,TRBJ2-2,NA,TRBV27,TGTGCCAGCAGTAGTTGGGGAACGAACACCGGGGAGCTGTTTTTT,CASSSWGTNTGELFF
few,TRBJ2-1,NA,TRBV27,TGTGCCAGCAGTTTAAGAGGCGGCTACAATGAGCAGTTCTTC,CASSLRGGYNEQFF
few,TRBJ1-1,NA,TRBV5-1,TGCGCCAGCAGCTTGTTGGGGCGTTCTAGCACTGAAGCTTTCTTT,CASSLLGRSSTEAFF
few,TRBJ2-1,TRBD2,TRBV29-1,TGCAGCCTCTCCCCTCTAGCGGGAGACCCCAATGAGCAGTTCTTC,CSLSPLAGDPNEQFF
few,TRBJ2-1,NA,TRBV28,TGTGCCAGCAGTTCGGGAGTCCTTGATGAGCAGTTCTTC,CASSSGVLDEQFF
few,TRBJ2-5,TRBD1,TRBV7-2,TGTGCCAGCAGCCGGGGGACAGGGGATGGAGAGACCCAGTACTTC,CASSRGTGDGETQYF
few,TRBJ1-4,NA,TRBV10-3,TGTGCCATCAGTGCCGGACCCATCGGGGAAAAACTGTTTTTT,CAISAGPIGEKLFF
NA,TRBJ2-2,NA,TRBV19,TGTGCCAGTAGTATAACAACTGGCGGGGAGCTGTTTTTT,CASSITTGGELFF
few,TRBJ2-5,NA,TRBV4-2,TGTGCCAGCAGCTCCCGGGAGGGGGCAAGGCAAGAGACCCAGTACTTC,CASSSREGARQETQYF
few,TRBJ1-1,NA,TRBV7-2,TGTGCCAGCAGCTTAAAAAGACTGGGCGGTGAGGCTTTCTTT,CASSLKRLGGEAFF
NA,TRBJ1-1,NA,TRBV7-9,TGTGCCAGCAGCGAACTGGGGGGGGCTAACACTGAAGCTTTCTTT,CASSELGGANTEAFF
few,TRBJ2-1,TRBD2,TRBV29-1,TGCAGCGCCCTAACTAGCGGGAATGAGCAGTTCTTC,CSALTSGNEQFF
few,TRBJ1-1,TRBD1,TRBV20-1,TGCAGTGCTTCCACAGGGGACACTGAAGCTTTCTTT,CSASTGDTEAFF